Described below is a single T cell receptor beta chain sequence and its context. Its specificity is not known. This sample stems from a study of CD8+CD57+ T cells in acquired aplastic anemia. The overall study: Sorted cells (CD4+ and CD8+) yielded DNA amounts that averaged approximately 3 ug. Study-wide results and caveats: Any difference that existed in CD8+ Simpson's diversity between patients and controls was not significant. Overlapping CD8+ CDR3 repertoires of patients and controls contained approximately 28 shared sequences.

This CDR3 comprises 14 residues. V lost 5 bases to trimming and J lost 5 bases; unmatched junction nucleotides: 3. The germline CDR1 and CDR2 sequences are SEHNR and FQNEAQ (reference sequence). TCR beta VDJ and CDR3 profiles were obtained from a genomic DNA template. TCRdb ran MiXCR on the reads and lists one entry per CDR3 protein. The sample consists of 250,000 to 300,000 distinct CDR3 sequences, about 56% of them appearing once. This clonotype was sampled from a human donor with severe aplastic anemia or a healthy control (not recorded which). The V call is TRBV7-9, the J call TRBJ1-6; the match to TRBD1 covers 7 bases. Sample: sorted CD4+, CD8+, or CD8+CD57+ T cells (not recorded which) from PBMCs. Here the CDR3 DNA reads TGTGCCAGCAGCCGTGGACAGGATAATTCACCCCTCCACTTT. This translates into CASSRGQDNSPLHF.